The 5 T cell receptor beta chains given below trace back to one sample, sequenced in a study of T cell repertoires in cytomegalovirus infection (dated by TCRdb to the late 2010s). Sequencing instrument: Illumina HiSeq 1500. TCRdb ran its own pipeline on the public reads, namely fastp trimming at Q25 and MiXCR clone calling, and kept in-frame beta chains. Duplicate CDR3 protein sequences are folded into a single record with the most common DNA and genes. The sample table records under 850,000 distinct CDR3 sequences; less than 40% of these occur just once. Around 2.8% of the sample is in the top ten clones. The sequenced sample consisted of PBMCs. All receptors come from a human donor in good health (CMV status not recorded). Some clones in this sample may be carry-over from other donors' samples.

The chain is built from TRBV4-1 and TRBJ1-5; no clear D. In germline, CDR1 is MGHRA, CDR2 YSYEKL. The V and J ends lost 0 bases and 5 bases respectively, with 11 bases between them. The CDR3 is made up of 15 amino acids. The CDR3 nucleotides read TGCGCCAGCAGCCAAGATGGAGAAGAATATCAGCCCCAGCATTTT. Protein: CASSQDGEEYQPQHF.

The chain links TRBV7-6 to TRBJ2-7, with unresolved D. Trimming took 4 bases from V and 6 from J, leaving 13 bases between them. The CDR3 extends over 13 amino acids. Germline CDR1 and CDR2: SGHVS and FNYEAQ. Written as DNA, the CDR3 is TGTGCCAGCAGCTCGGATCGCTTTGGCGAGCAGTACTTC. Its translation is CASSSDRFGEQYF.

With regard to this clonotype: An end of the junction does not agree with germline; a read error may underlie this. This CDR3 reads CSSGEGSYEHYF. The CDR3 nucleotides are TGTTCCAGCGGGGAAGGGTCCTACGAGCATTACTTC. The chain is built from TRBV28 and TRBJ2-7, with TRBD2 matching 7 bases. The CDR3 consists of 12 residues. Germline CDR1 is MDHEN and CDR2 is SYDVKM.

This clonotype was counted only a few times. CDR3: CASSTLGISSYEQYF. In nucleotides, the CDR3 is TGTGCCAGCAGCACCTTAGGGATCAGCTCCTACGAGCAGTACTTC. The chain joins TRBV28 to TRBJ2-7; the D is unclear. Germline V gene data show CDR1 as MDHEN and CDR2 as SYDVKM. The ends were cut back, 6 bases at V and 0 bases at J, with 15 bases in the middle. The CDR3 spans 15 residues.

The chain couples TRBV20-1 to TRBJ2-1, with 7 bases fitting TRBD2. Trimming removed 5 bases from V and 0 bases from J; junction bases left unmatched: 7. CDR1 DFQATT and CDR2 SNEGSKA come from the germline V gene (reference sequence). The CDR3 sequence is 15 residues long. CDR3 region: CSAPRAGSSYNEQFF. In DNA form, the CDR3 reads TGCAGTGCTCCGCGAGCGGGGTCCTCCTACAATGAGCAGTTCTTC.